Below, 32 T cell receptor beta chains from the same sample are listed, as sequenced in a study of CD8 T cells in ankylosing spondylitis. MiXCR was run by TCRdb on the 5' RACE reads, yielding one entry per CDR3 protein. The sample shows over 150,000 distinct CDR3 sequences, about 13% of them seen only once. The material sequenced was blood, either unsorted or a sorted T cell fraction (not recorded which). The receptors originated from a male donor with ankylosing spondylitis or in good health (not recorded which).

V and J are TRBV10-3 and TRBJ2-2, with TRBD1 identical over 10 bases. Germline trimming cut 2 bases from V and 4 bases from J; bases unmatched to any gene: 16. Germline lookup yields CDR1 ENHRY and CDR2 SYGVKD. The CDR3 covers 20 residues. CDR3 protein: CAISEQPATGGHGPTGELFF. CDR3 in DNA: TGTGCCATCAGTGAGCAACCAGCGACAGGGGGCCATGGCCCCACCGGGGAGCTGTTTTTT.

This clonotype was detected only a few times. The chain links TRBV2 to TRBJ2-7, with 12 bases matching TRBD2. Trimming removed 5 bases from V and 0 bases from J; junction bases left unmatched: 5. The CDR3 consists of 16 residues. Germline CDR1 SNHLY, CDR2 FYNNEI. CDR3 amino acids: CASSLAGGLDSYEQYF. CDR3 in DNA: TGTGCCAGCAGTCTAGCGGGGGGGCTAGACTCCTACGAGCAGTACTTC.

This clonotype was seen many times. This chain links TRBV29-1 with TRBJ2-7; a possible D gene is TRBD2 (5 bases). Germline CDR1 and CDR2: SQVTM and ANQGSEA. Trimming left V 6 bases short and J 2 bases short, with 14 bases between. The CDR3 has 13 amino acids. CDR3 nucleotide sequence: TGCAGCGTGCAGGCAGCGGACGCCTACGAGCAGTACTTC. Its protein product is CSVQAADAYEQYF.

This clonotype was counted only a few times. The chain recombines TRBV20-1 with TRBJ2-3; 7 nucleotides agree with TRBD2. V lost 5 bases, J lost 5 bases, and 10 bases stayed unmatched. The CDR3 is made up of 14 amino acids. Looked up from germline, CDR1 is DFQATT and CDR2 is SNEGSKA (reference sequence). DNA of the CDR3: TGCAGTGCTGGCCTGGCCGGGAGGAGAGATACGCAGTATTTT. This encodes CSAGLAGRRDTQYF.

In its sample, this clonotype was seen many times. The J gene is TRBJ1-1, the V gene TRBV12-3 or TRBV12-4; perhaps TRBD1 as D (5 bases). The CDR3 totals 16 residues. Trimming removed 1 base at V and 4 bases at J, with 16 bases between. The CDR3 DNA reads TGTGCCAGCAGTTTAGGCCCAGGGATTGATGGCACTGAAGCTTTCTTT. It translates to CASSLGPGIDGTEAFF.

J is TRBJ2-1 and V is TRBV15; TRBD1 aligns across 8 bases. The CDR3 extends over 14 amino acids. Germline CDR1 and CDR2: LNHNV and YYDKDF (reference sequence). With 2 bases clipped from V and 4 bases from J, the junction kept 1 base outside the gene matches. The CDR3 DNA is TGTGCCACCAGCAGAACAGGGGGTTACAATGAGCAGTTCTTC. Translation: CATSRTGGYNEQFF.

J is TRBJ2-3 and V is TRBV11-1; 9 bases map to TRBD2. Germline V CDR1 and CDR2: SGHAT, FQDESV (reference sequence). The CDR3 spans 19 residues. V lost 4 bases and J lost 1; bases outside the gene matches: 15. Here the CDR3 DNA reads TGTGCCAGCAGCTCCCCAGTTAGCGGGAGAAGGTTGGGCACAGATACGCAGTATTTT. The encoded protein is CASSSPVSGRRLGTDTQYF.

This clonotype was observed a few times. This chain connects TRBV4-1 to TRBJ1-1; a possible D gene is TRBD1 (5 bases). V lost 2 bases and J lost 2, with 9 bases in between. This CDR3 contains 14 residues. Per the germline V gene, CDR1 is MGHRA and CDR2 is YSYEKL. CDR3 amino acids: CASSQQGINTEAFF. The DNA for the CDR3 is TGCGCCAGCAGCCAACAGGGTATAAACACTGAAGCTTTCTTT.

This clonotype was counted ten times or more. The chain couples TRBV5-1 to TRBJ2-7, with 8 bases matching TRBD1. With 0 bases clipped from V and 3 bases from J, the junction kept 2 bases outside the gene matches. Per the germline V gene, CDR1 is SGHRS and CDR2 is YFSETQ. The CDR3 runs 14 residues. CDR3 protein: CASSLGQGNYEQYF. The CDR3 region has the DNA TGCGCCAGCAGCTTGGGACAGGGGAACTACGAGCAGTACTTC.

Only a few counts were recorded for this clonotype. This chain connects TRBV30 to TRBJ1-5; no definite D call. This CDR3 contains 12 residues. Germline CDR1 reads GTSNPN; CDR2 reads SVGIG (reference sequence). V lost 1 base and J lost 3, with 4 bases in between. The CDR3 loop is CAWSANNQPQHF. For the CDR3, the DNA is TGTGCCTGGAGTGCCAACAATCAGCCCCAGCATTTT.

This chain joins TRBV29-1 and TRBJ1-1, with 7 bases aligning to TRBD1. J gave up 4 bases and V 2 bases, and 4 bases lay outside the gene matches. The V gene's germline CDR1 is SQVTM and CDR2 ANQGSEA. The CDR3 runs to 13 residues. The CDR3 DNA reads as TGCAGCGTTGAATACAGGGGAGGCACTGAAGCTTTCTTT. Translated, it gives CSVEYRGGTEAFF.

The chain couples TRBV4-1 to TRBJ1-2; a possible D gene is TRBD1 (5 bases). Germline-derived CDR1 and CDR2 are MGHRA and YSYEKL. Deletions cut 1 base from V and 6 bases from J, with 12 bases between. The CDR3 contains 14 residues. The CDR3 loop reads CASSQVQGFNGYTF. The DNA for the CDR3 is TGCGCCAGCAGCCAAGTGCAGGGTTTCAATGGCTACACCTTC.

This clonotype was picked up one time. The chain is built from TRBV12-3 or TRBV12-4 and TRBJ2-1, with unresolved D. The CDR3 consists of 15 residues. V lost 10 bases and J 0 bases, leaving 16 bases between the germline ends. CDR3 sequence: CAIKPSAFSYNEQFF. For the CDR3, the DNA is TGTGCCATCAAGCCAAGCGCTTTCTCCTACAATGAGCAGTTCTTC.

This clonotype was seen a handful of times. The J gene is TRBJ2-1, the V gene TRBV29-1, with 14 positions matching TRBD2. Germline assignment: CDR1 SQVTM and CDR2 ANQGSEA. This CDR3 region has 15 residues. V lost 5 bases and J lost 3; bases outside the gene matches: 3. In DNA form, the CDR3 reads TGCAGCGTTCGACTAGCGGGAGGGTACTACAATGAGCAGTTCTTC. Encoded protein: CSVRLAGGYYNEQFF.

There are many counts of this clonotype. This rearrangement joins TRBV5-1 to TRBJ1-5, with 7 bases identical to TRBD1. The CDR3 contains 15 residues. The V and J ends lost 2 bases and 5 bases, in that order; junction bases with no gene match: 7. CDR1 is SGHRS, CDR2 YFSETQ, per germline. CDR3 residues: CASSLHPGGDQPQHF. The DNA of the CDR3 is TGCGCCAGCAGCTTACACCCAGGGGGGGATCAGCCCCAGCATTTT. Using reference TRBV5-1 and TRBJ1-5 for the parts outside the CDR3, the full variable domain is KAGVTQTPRYLIKTRGQQVTLSCSPISGHRSVSWYQQTPGQGLQFLFEYFSETQRNKGNFPGRFSGRQFSNSRSEMNVSTLELGDSALYLCASSLHPGGDQPQHFGDGTRLSIL.

This clonotype has only a few counts. The chain couples TRBV4-1 to TRBJ1-1, with D unresolved. CDR1 and CDR2 (germline): MGHRA, YSYEKL. Trimming shortened V by 1 base and J by 2 bases, and 11 bases separated the two germline ends. The CDR3 has 15 residues. The chain's CDR3 is CASSQVPWKNTEAFF. The CDR3 coding sequence is TGCGCCAGCAGCCAAGTCCCGTGGAAAAACACTGAAGCTTTCTTT.

A few counts support this clonotype. V is TRBV29-1 and J is TRBJ1-2; unclear D gene. Trimming shortened V by 0 bases and J by 4 bases, and 12 bases separated the two germline ends. The CDR3 consists of 14 residues. Germline lookup yields CDR1 SQVTM and CDR2 ANQGSEA. The CDR3 reads CSVEESPWGYGYTF. CDR3 coding DNA: TGCAGCGTTGAAGAATCCCCATGGGGCTATGGCTACACCTTC.

The chain recombines TRBV2 with TRBJ2-7; 9 bases fit TRBD1. The CDR3 is 14 amino acids. CDR1 is SNHLY and CDR2 is FYNNEI in the germline V gene. With V trimmed by 7 bases and J by 5 bases, 9 bases remained unmatched. CDR3 amino acids: CASTVGTGNHEQYF. Here the CDR3 DNA reads TGTGCCAGCACCGTCGGGACAGGGAACCACGAGCAGTACTTC.

The chain uses TRBV12-3 or TRBV12-4 and TRBJ2-5; 10 positions agree with TRBD2. The CDR3 covers 15 residues. Losses at the gene ends were 3 bases for V and 1 base for J; bases not matched to a gene: 2. In nucleotides, the CDR3 is TGTGCCAGCAGTTTGGCTAGCGGGGGCCAAGAGACCCAGTACTTC. Translated, it gives CASSLASGGQETQYF.

This clonotype was found a few times. V usage is TRBV9 and J usage is TRBJ2-3, with 7 bases that match TRBD2. Germline CDR1 reads SGDLS; CDR2 reads YYNGEE. V lost 2 bases to trimming and J lost 5 bases; unmatched junction nucleotides: 8. This CDR3 region has 15 residues. The CDR3 nucleotides read TGTGCCAGCAGCGTGAGGCGGGAGCAGGGAGATACGCAGTATTTT. This codes for CASSVRREQGDTQYF.

This clonotype was picked up many times. The rearrangement uses TRBV7-9 and TRBJ2-7; 7 bases are shared with TRBD2. Germline loops: CDR1 SEHNR, CDR2 FQNEAQ (reference sequence). The V and J ends lost 6 bases and 0 bases, in that order; junction bases with no gene match: 8. This CDR3 has 15 amino acids. CDR3 loop: CASSLTSVSSYEQYF. For the CDR3, the DNA is TGTGCCAGCAGTCTAACTAGCGTAAGCTCCTACGAGCAGTACTTC.

V gene TRBV7-2 combines with J gene TRBJ2-3; D not resolved. This CDR3 is built from 14 residues. Germline V gives CDR1 SGHTA, CDR2 FQGNSA. Trimming left V 5 bases short and J 0 bases short, with 9 bases between. CDR3 region: CASSPLGSTDTQYF. The CDR3, as DNA: TGTGCCAGCAGCCCGCTTGGAAGCACAGATACGCAGTATTTT.

V and J are TRBV7-9 and TRBJ2-1, with no clear D. The germline V gene has CDR1 SEHNR and CDR2 FQNEAQ (reference sequence). Trimming removed 8 bases from V and 0 bases from J, with 11 bases in between. This CDR3 has 14 amino acids. CDR3 protein: CASVPLSSYNEQFF. The CDR3 DNA is TGTGCCAGCGTTCCACTGAGCTCCTACAATGAGCAGTTCTTC. Together with reference TRBV7-9 and TRBJ2-1, the CDR3 gives the full variable domain: DTGVSQNPRHKITKRGQNVTFRCDPISEHNRLYWYRQTLGQGPEFLTYFQNEAQLEKSRLLSDRFSAERPKGSFSTLEIQRTEQGDSAMYLCASVPLSSYNEQFFGPGTRLTVL.

The chain combines TRBV5-1 with TRBJ2-4; D gene unclear. The V end lost 7 bases, the J end lost 1 base, and 21 bases lay between the germline ends. Germline V gene lookup returns CDR1 SGHRS and CDR2 YFSETQ. The CDR3 has 17 residues. The CDR3 nucleotides read TGCGCCAGCGCCCTGGAAGGTTTTTTGGGGGCCAAAAACATTCAGTACTTC. The encoded protein is CASALEGFLGAKNIQYF.

This clonotype was observed at least ten times. The V gene is TRBV4-2, the J gene TRBJ2-1; 9 positions match TRBD1. Looked up from germline, CDR1 is LGHNA and CDR2 is YNFKEQ. The CDR3 sequence is 17 residues long. With 3 bases clipped from V and 9 bases from J, the junction kept 15 bases outside the gene matches. CDR3 in amino acids: CASSQALGQGYGSEQFF. The DNA for the CDR3 is TGTGCCAGCAGCCAGGCGCTCGGACAGGGGTATGGCAGTGAGCAGTTCTTC.

The chain couples TRBV7-2 to TRBJ2-7, with a possible D match to TRBD2 (5 bases). The CDR3 extends over 11 amino acids. Germline V gene sequence: CDR1 SGHTA, CDR2 FQGNSA. Trimming removed 6 bases from V and 12 bases from J, with 15 bases in between. The chain's CDR3 is CASSFGGPSYF. DNA for the CDR3: TGTGCCAGCAGTTTTGGAGGACCCTCGTACTTC. Together with reference TRBV7-2 and TRBJ2-7, the CDR3 gives the full variable domain: GAGVSQSPSNKVTEKGKDVELRCDPISGHTALYWYRQSLGQGLEFLIYFQGNSAPDKSGLPSDRFSAERTGGSVSTLTIQRTQQEDSAVYLCASSFGGPSYFGPGTRLTVT.

This clonotype has only a few counts. The chain couples TRBV20-1 to TRBJ1-4, with TRBD1 as a possible D gene (5 bases). This CDR3 has 15 residues. Looked up from germline, CDR1 is DFQATT and CDR2 is SNEGSKA (reference sequence). With 5 bases removed from V and 4 bases from J, the gap between germline ends came to 17 bases. The CDR3 region has the DNA TGCAGTGCTCTACCCCGGGACCGCCTTAATGAAAAACTGTTTTTT. Encoded protein: CSALPRDRLNEKLFF.

The rearrangement uses TRBV12-5 and TRBJ1-1; D is possibly TRBD1 (5 bases). There are 15 residues in the CDR3. Germline V lookup: CDR1 LGHNT, CDR2 FRNRAP. V lost 3 bases to trimming and J lost 3 bases, with 14 bases between them. DNA of the CDR3: TGTGCTAGTGGTTTAACCCTGGGGGGGGACACTGAAGCTTTCTTT. Translation gives CASGLTLGGDTEAFF. Variable domain in full (rest from reference TRBV12-5 and TRBJ1-1): DARVTQTPRHKVTEMGQEVTMRCQPILGHNTVFWYRQTMMQGLELLAYFRNRAPLDDSGMPKDRFSAEMPDATLATLKIQPSEPRDSAVYFCASGLTLGGDTEAFFGQGTRLTVV.

The genes are TRBV5-1 and TRBJ2-7; D tentatively fits TRBD1 or TRBD2 (5 bases each). V lost 4 bases and J lost 3, with 17 bases in between. In germline, CDR1 is SGHRS, CDR2 YFSETQ. The CDR3 is 15 amino acids. The CDR3 coding sequence is TGCGCCAGCAGCAACCGGGACCGAAGCCTCTACGAGCAGTACTTC. Translated: CASSNRDRSLYEQYF. The full variable domain, its missing parts supplied by reference TRBV5-1 and TRBJ2-7, is KAGVTQTPRYLIKTRGQQVTLSCSPISGHRSVSWYQQTPGQGLQFLFEYFSETQRNKGNFPGRFSGRQFSNSRSEMNVSTLELGDSALYLCASSNRDRSLYEQYFGPGTRLTVT.

Many counts were recorded for this clonotype. The rearrangement uses TRBV5-6 and TRBJ2-7; 9 bases are a match to TRBD1. This CDR3 is built from 14 residues. The trim removed 3 bases at V and 2 bases at J, leaving 3 bases unmatched. Per germline, CDR1 SGHDT and CDR2 YYEEEE. Here the CDR3 reads CASSWDRETYEQYF. CDR3 sequence (DNA): TGTGCCAGCAGCTGGGACAGGGAAACCTACGAGCAGTACTTC.

This clonotype was counted only a few times. The rearrangement joins TRBV5-1 to TRBJ2-7, with D perhaps TRBD2 (5 bases). The CDR3 spans 15 residues. Germline V lookup: CDR1 SGHRS, CDR2 YFSETQ. Deletions cut 0 bases from V and 3 bases from J, with 13 bases between. The CDR3 is CASSLVGKGSYEQYF. Written as DNA, the CDR3 is TGCGCCAGCAGCTTGGTCGGAAAAGGGAGCTACGAGCAGTACTTC.

In this sample, this clonotype turned up many times. V usage is TRBV12-3 or TRBV12-4 and J usage is TRBJ2-7; 7 bases align to TRBD1. This CDR3 has 13 amino acids. The junction had 1 base not matched to a gene; V was cut back by 3 bases and J by 2 bases. CDR3 DNA: TGTGCCAGCAGTTTCGGACAGGCCTACGAGCAGTACTTC. Protein product: CASSFGQAYEQYF.